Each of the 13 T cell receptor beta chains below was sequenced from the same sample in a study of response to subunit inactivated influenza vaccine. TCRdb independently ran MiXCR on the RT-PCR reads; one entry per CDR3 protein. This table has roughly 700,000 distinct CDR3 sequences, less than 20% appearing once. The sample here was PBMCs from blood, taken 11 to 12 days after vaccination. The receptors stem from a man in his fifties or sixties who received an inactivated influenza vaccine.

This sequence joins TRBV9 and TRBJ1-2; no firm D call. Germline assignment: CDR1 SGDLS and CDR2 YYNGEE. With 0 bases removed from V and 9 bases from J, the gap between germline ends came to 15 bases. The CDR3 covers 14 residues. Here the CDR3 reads CASSVAPQEGRYTF. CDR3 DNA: TGTGCCAGCAGCGTAGCGCCCCAGGAGGGTCGCTACACCTTC.

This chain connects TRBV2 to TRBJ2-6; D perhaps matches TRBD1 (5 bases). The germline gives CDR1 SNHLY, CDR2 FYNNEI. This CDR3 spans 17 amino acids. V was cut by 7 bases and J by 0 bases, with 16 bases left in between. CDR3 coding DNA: TGTGCCAGCACTCCCGGACATGCGCGCTCTGGGGCCAACGTCCTGACTTTC. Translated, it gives CASTPGHARSGANVLTF.

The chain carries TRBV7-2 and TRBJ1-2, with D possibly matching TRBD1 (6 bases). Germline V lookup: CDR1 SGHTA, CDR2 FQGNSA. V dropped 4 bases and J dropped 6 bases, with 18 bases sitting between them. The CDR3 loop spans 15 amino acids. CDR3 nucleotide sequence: TGTGCCAGCAGCTACAGGGACCCCAGGGTAAATGGCTACACCTTC. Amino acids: CASSYRDPRVNGYTF.

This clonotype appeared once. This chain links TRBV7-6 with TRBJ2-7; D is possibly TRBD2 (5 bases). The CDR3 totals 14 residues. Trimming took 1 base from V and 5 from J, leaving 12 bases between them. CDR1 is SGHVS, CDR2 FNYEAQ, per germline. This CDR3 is CASSLGGVQHEQYF. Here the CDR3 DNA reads TGTGCCAGCAGCTTAGGGGGAGTGCAGCACGAGCAGTACTTC.

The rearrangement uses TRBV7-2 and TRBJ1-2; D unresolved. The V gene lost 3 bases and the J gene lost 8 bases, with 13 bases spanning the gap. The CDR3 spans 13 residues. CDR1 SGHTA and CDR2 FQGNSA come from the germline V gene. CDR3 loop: CASSFPPERGYTF. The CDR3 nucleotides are TGTGCCAGCAGCTTTCCCCCCGAACGCGGCTACACCTTC. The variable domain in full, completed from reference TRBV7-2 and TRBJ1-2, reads GAGVSQSPSNKVTEKGKDVELRCDPISGHTALYWYRQSLGQGLEFLIYFQGNSAPDKSGLPSDRFSAERTGGSVSTLTIQRTQQEDSAVYLCASSFPPERGYTFGSGTRLTVV.

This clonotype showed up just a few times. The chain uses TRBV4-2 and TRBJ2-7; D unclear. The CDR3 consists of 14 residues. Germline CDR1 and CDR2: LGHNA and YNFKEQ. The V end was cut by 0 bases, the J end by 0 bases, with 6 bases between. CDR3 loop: CASSQDWGSYEQYF. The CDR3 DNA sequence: TGTGCCAGCAGCCAAGATTGGGGCTCCTACGAGCAGTACTTC.

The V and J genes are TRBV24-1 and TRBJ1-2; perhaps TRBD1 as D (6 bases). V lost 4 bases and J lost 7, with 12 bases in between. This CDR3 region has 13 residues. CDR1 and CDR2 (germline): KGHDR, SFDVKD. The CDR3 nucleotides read TGTGCCACCAGTGAACGGAGGGGGGCTGGCTACACCTTC. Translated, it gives CATSERRGAGYTF.

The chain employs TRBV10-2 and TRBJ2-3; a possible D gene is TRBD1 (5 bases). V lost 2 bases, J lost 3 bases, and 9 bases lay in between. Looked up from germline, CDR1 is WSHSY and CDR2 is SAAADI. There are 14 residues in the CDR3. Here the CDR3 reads CASSEDSVTDTQYF. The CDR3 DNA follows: TGCGCCAGCAGTGAGGACAGCGTGACAGATACGCAGTATTTT.

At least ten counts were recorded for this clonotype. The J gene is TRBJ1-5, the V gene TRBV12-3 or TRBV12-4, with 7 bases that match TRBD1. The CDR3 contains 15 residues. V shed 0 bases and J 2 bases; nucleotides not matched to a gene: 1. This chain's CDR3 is CASSLAGGGNQPQHF. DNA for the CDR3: TGTGCCAGCAGTTTAGCAGGGGGCGGCAATCAGCCCCAGCATTTT.

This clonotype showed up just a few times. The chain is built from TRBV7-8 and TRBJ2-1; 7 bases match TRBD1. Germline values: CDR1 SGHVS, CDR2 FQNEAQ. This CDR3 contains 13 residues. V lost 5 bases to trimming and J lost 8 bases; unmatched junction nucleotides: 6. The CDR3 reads CASSVRQGDEQFF. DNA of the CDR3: TGTGCCAGCAGCGTCCGACAGGGCGATGAGCAGTTCTTC.

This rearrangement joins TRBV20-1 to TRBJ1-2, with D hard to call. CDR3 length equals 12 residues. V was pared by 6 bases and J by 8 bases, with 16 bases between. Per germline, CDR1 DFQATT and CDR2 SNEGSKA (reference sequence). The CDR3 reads CSAQGPATGYTF. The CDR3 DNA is TGCAGTGCCCAAGGCCCAGCAACAGGCTACACCTTC.

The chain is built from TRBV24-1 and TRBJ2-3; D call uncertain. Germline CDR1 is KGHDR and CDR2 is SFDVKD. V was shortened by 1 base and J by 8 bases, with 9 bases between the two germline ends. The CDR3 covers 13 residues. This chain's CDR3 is CATSDLGHGTQYF. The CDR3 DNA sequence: TGTGCCACCAGTGATTTAGGGCACGGTACGCAGTATTTT.

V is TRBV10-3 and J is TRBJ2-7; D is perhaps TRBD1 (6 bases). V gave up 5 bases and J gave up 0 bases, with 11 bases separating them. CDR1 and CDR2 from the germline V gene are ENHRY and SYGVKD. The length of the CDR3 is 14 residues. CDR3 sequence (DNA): TGTGCCATCAGTCAGACAGGTTCCTCCTACGAGCAGTACTTC. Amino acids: CAISQTGSSYEQYF.